A single sample gave rise to the 18 T cell receptor beta chains below, sequenced in a study of beta chain features in type 1 diabetes. General observations from the study: In all four CD4+ subsets, TCRB CDR3 length was significantly, moderately reduced in type 1 diabetes.

Sequencing targeted expressed TCRB transcripts, as all isolated RNA had been reverse transcribed. Method: immunoSEQ multiplex PCR; TCRdb's copy keeps in-frame clones and lacks some. The profile covers hundreds of thousands of clones, with 11% to 15% appearing a single time and around 0.04% taken by the ten largest. The antigens of these receptors remain unknown. The sample comprised naive CD4+ T cells from blood. The receptor source for this set is a man between 18 and 29 years old with type 1 diabetes.

The V call is TRBV13, the J call TRBJ2-7; D possibly corresponds to TRBD2 (5 bases). This CDR3 has 15 residues. The germline V gene has CDR1 PRHDT and CDR2 FYEKMQ (reference sequence). V lost 0 bases to trimming and J lost 0 bases, with 9 bases between them. Written as DNA, the CDR3 is TGTGCCAGCAGCTTAGGCGGAGGCCTCTCCTACGAGCAGTACTTC. Translation gives CASSLGGGLSYEQYF.

This clone was detected a few times. The chain uses TRBV4-1 and TRBJ2-6; D possibly uses TRBD1 or TRBD2 (5 bases each). Germline V gene data show CDR1 as MGHRA and CDR2 as YSYEKL. V was clipped by 4 bases and J by 0 bases, with 16 bases between them. The CDR3 length is 18 residues. CDR3 sequence: CASSLRDQPLSGANVLTF. As DNA, the CDR3 is TGCGCCAGCAGCCTCCGGGACCAGCCACTCTCTGGGGCCAACGTCCTGACTTTC.

Turning to this clone: Other DNA variants within this sample encode the same CDR3. The chain has TRBV13 and TRBJ2-1; the D call may be TRBD1 or TRBD2 (5 bases each). This CDR3 has 16 residues. Per germline, CDR1 PRHDT and CDR2 FYEKMQ (reference sequence). The V and J ends lost 0 bases and 0 bases respectively, with 9 bases between them. The CDR3 DNA sequence: TGTGCCAGCAGCTTAGGGGGACGGAGCTCCTACAATGAGCAGTTCTTC. Protein: CASSLGGRSSYNEQFF.

This clone was seen a handful of times. The chain couples TRBV6-5 to TRBJ2-5, with D hard to call. The V gene lost 3 bases and the J gene lost 2 bases, with 10 bases spanning the gap. The CDR3 has 14 residues. The germline V gene has CDR1 MNHEY and CDR2 SVGAGI. The CDR3 is CASSYLEAQETQYF. Written as DNA, the CDR3 is TGTGCCAGCAGTTATCTTGAGGCACAAGAGACCCAGTACTTC.

In regard to this clone: At one boundary the junction diverges from the germline segment, which might be a read error. The rearrangement joins TRBV4-1 to TRBJ2-5; 8 nucleotides agree with TRBD2. The germline gives CDR1 MGHRA, CDR2 YSYEKL. The CDR3 has 14 amino acids. Here the CDR3 DNA reads TGCGCCAGCAGACAAGGACTAGCCTCAGAGACCCAGTACTTC. Translation: CASRQGLASETQYF.

The chain recombines TRBV29-1 with TRBJ2-7; TRBD1 might be the D (6 bases). Looked up from germline, CDR1 is SQVTM and CDR2 is ANQGSEA. The CDR3 length is 13 residues. The V end lost 4 bases, the J end lost 0 bases, and 10 bases lay between the germline ends. In nucleotides, the CDR3 is TGCAGCGTTGTGACAGGAGCCTCCTACGAGCAGTACTTC. Translated, it gives CSVVTGASYEQYF.

V gene TRBV2 combines with J gene TRBJ2-1; TRBD2 matches 14 bases. The germline V gene encodes CDR1 SNHLY and CDR2 FYNNEI. V lost 10 bases, J lost 5 bases, and 10 bases stayed unmatched. The length of the CDR3 is 16 residues. The CDR3 DNA is TGTGCCATATCCGGGACTAGCGGGAGATTGAACAATGAGCAGTTCTTC. Protein: CAISGTSGRLNNEQFF.

This clone appeared a few times. V usage is TRBV29-1 and J usage is TRBJ1-1, with D unclear. Germline-derived CDR1 and CDR2 are SQVTM and ANQGSEA. The CDR3 is 12 amino acids. V was cut by 7 bases and J by 0 bases, with 9 bases left in between. The CDR3 reads CSGLTLNTEAFF. The CDR3 nucleotides are TGCAGCGGACTGACACTGAACACTGAAGCTTTCTTT.

V is TRBV2 and J is TRBJ2-5, with no clear D. Germline CDR1 SNHLY, CDR2 FYNNEI. V lost 2 bases and J lost 2, with 6 bases in between. This CDR3 has 13 residues. CDR3 DNA: TGTGCCAGCAGTGAACAAAGTCAAGAGACCCAGTACTTC. Its protein product is CASSEQSQETQYF.

The chain couples TRBV11-2 to TRBJ2-3; perhaps D is TRBD1 or TRBD2 (5 bases each). CDR1 and CDR2 (germline): SGHAT, FQNNGV. The CDR3 is 15 amino acids. With 5 bases removed from V and 4 bases from J, the gap between germline ends came to 16 bases. The chain's CDR3 is CASSQAGALADTQYF. The CDR3 DNA is TGTGCCAGCAGCCAGGCCGGGGCTCTGGCAGATACGCAGTATTTT.

This clone was recorded a few times. An end of the junction does not agree with germline; a read error may underlie this. The chain is built from TRBV7-7 and TRBJ2-5; TRBD2 matches at 7 bases. The end of the DNA aligns better with TRBJ2-7, so the J call may be wrong. The CDR3 runs to 15 residues. Germline-derived CDR1 and CDR2 are SSHAT and FNYEAQ (reference sequence). The CDR3 bases are TGTGCTAGCAGCTTGAGACGGGGGGAATCCTACGAGCAGTACTTC. As protein: CASSLRRGESYEQYF.

This clone has just a few counts. The chain carries TRBV4-3 and TRBJ2-7, with D possibly TRBD1 on 5 matching bases. The CDR3 runs 15 residues. The V gene's germline CDR1 is LGHNA and CDR2 YSLEER. V dropped 3 bases and J dropped 0 bases, with 12 bases sitting between them. The CDR3 DNA is TGCGCCAGCAGCCAGGTCCGACAGAGCTCCTACGAGCAGTACTTC. Translated: CASSQVRQSSYEQYF.

The chain has TRBV16 and TRBJ1-1; a weak D match, TRBD1 (6 bases). CDR1 and CDR2 (germline): KGHSY, FQNENV. Trimming took off 4 bases at V and 10 bases at J, with 19 bases between the two ends. The CDR3 spans 14 residues. Written as DNA, the CDR3 is TGTGCCAGCAGCCGGGAAATACAGGGAATGGGAGCTTTCTTT. Amino acid sequence: CASSREIQGMGAFF.

The V and J genes are TRBV2 and TRBJ1-2, with TRBD1 matching over 8 bases. Germline assignment: CDR1 SNHLY and CDR2 FYNNEI. J lost 1 base, V lost 1 base, and 20 bases had no gene match. The CDR3 has 21 amino acids. CDR3 region: CASSEDFRWGDRGAHNYGYTF. The CDR3, as DNA: TGTGCCAGCAGTGAAGATTTTAGGTGGGGAGACAGGGGCGCGCATAACTATGGCTACACCTTC.

There are a few counts of this clone. The chain combines TRBV20-1 with TRBJ2-7; D assignment may be TRBD1 or TRBD2 (5 bases each). Trimming took off 4 bases at V and 5 bases at J, with 9 bases between the two ends. This CDR3 is built from 11 residues. CDR1 and CDR2 (germline): DFQATT, SNEGSKA (reference sequence). The CDR3 sequence: CSATQGHEQYF. In DNA form, the CDR3 reads TGCAGTGCTACTCAGGGACACGAGCAGTACTTC.

Comment on this clone: The same CDR3 is also encoded by other DNA sequences in this sample. The chain recombines TRBV29-1 with TRBJ2-1; D unclear. CDR3 length equals 11 residues. CDR1 and CDR2 from the germline V gene are SQVTM and ANQGSEA. With 3 bases removed from V and 6 bases from J, the gap between germline ends came to 6 bases. The CDR3 region is CSVEGSNEQFF. CDR3 DNA sequence: TGCAGCGTTGAGGGTTCCAATGAGCAGTTCTTC.

This clone was picked up a small number of times. The chain links TRBV6-6 to TRBJ2-7, with D tentatively TRBD1 or TRBD2 (6 bases each). The length of the CDR3 is 14 residues. Per the germline V gene, CDR1 is MNHNY and CDR2 is SVGAGI (reference sequence). V was shortened by 8 bases and J by 2 bases, with 16 bases between the two germline ends. The CDR3 loop is CASLPGAGAYEQYF. The CDR3 DNA reads TGTGCCAGCCTTCCGGGGGCAGGAGCCTACGAGCAGTACTTC.

This clone was observed a few times. The V and J genes are TRBV9 and TRBJ1-5; D gene uncertain. The CDR3 contains 13 residues. Germline CDR1 is SGDLS and CDR2 is YYNGEE. V lost 7 bases and J 4 bases, leaving 12 bases between the germline ends. Written as DNA, the CDR3 is TGTGCCAGCTCGGAGCAGGCTAATCAGCCCCAGCATTTT. Encoded protein: CASSEQANQPQHF.